This TCR beta chain was sequenced for a study of blood T cells in healthy people across ages. Overall study results and limits: Unsorted PBMCs blocked a conclusive comparison of naive and antigen-experienced cells. Observed TCR beta diversity per million T cells went down as age went up. This fall followed a roughly linear course with age.

Healthy individuals of Caucasian origin from Russia, aged roughly 6 to 100, served as donors. V trimming: 0 bases; J trimming: 0 bases; junction bases outside the gene matches: 8. This CDR3 is 18 amino acids long. Alongside a J-beta primer mix, a sample-barcoded 5' primer served in a second PCR lasting roughly 7 to 11 cycles. MiXCR, run by TCRdb on the 5' RACE reads, gives a single entry per CDR3 protein. The sample includes approximately 790,000 distinct CDR3 sequences, around 68% seen only once; the top ten take about a quarter. As to this clonotype: Its target is not known.

The gene calls are TRBV12-3 or TRBV12-4 and TRBJ1-1; 9 nucleotides line up with TRBD1. What was sequenced was blood. This clonotype was obtained from a man aged 25-40 years in good health. The DNA for the CDR3 is TGTGCCAGCAGTTTAGCCAATTACAGGGGGCCCATGAACACTGAAGCTTTCTTT. This translates into CASSLANYRGPMNTEAFF.